This entry features one TCR beta chain sequence. These data originate in a study of blood T cell repertoires in COVID-19. The CDR3 has 17 residues. Per germline, CDR1 SNHLY and CDR2 FYNNEI. The trim removed 3 bases at V and 6 bases at J, leaving 13 bases unmatched. Original analysis: Estimation of nucleated cell counts relied on the amplification of reference gene primers. Produced via immunoSEQ multiplex PCR; TCRdb's table is partial and in-frame only. V and J calls and clone size follow that table, whereas D and trimming were derived from the DNA. The table includes roughly 81,000 clones, around 87% detected once.

The sequencing sample was made of peripheral blood. The gene calls are TRBV2 and TRBJ2-7; 11 bases map to TRBD2. The clonotype comes from a man aged 35 to 55 with acute or convalescent COVID-19. The CDR3 here is CASSDPSGRPTLSEQYF. DNA of the CDR3: TGTGCCAGCAGTGACCCTAGCGGGAGGCCTACCTTGTCCGAGCAGTACTTC.